This T cell receptor (beta chain) was profiled in a study of tumor and adjacent non-tumor tissue in lung cancer. Across the study: Histology: around twelve adenocarcinoma, a couple of squamous cell carcinoma, 1 small cell lung cancer. Notes on the study in general: Significantly higher TCR diversity was found in tumor than normal lung.

To note about this clonotype: What it binds is unknown. The junction does not match germline at one end; this may be a read error.

The CDR3 runs 14 residues. Germline CDR1 is SGHVS and CDR2 is FQNEAQ. The library came from three nested PCR rounds adapted from ARM-PCR protocols. TCRdb redid the calling of the multiplex PCR reads with MiXCR, one entry per CDR3 protein. The repertoire holds approximately 90,000 distinct CDR3 sequences, with roughly three fifths as singletons. The template was RNA from unsorted bulk tissue. The chain uses TRBV7-8 and TRBJ2-5, with D perhaps given as TRBD1 or TRBD2 (5 bases each). The sample was lung tumor tissue. This receptor was identified in a man between 65 and 85 years old with non-small cell lung cancer. CDR3 in amino acids: CVSSHKRTQETQYF. The CDR3 region has the DNA TGTGTCAGCAGCCATAAGCGGACACAGGAGACCCAGTACTTC. Complete variable domain (other parts from reference TRBV7-8 and TRBJ2-5): GAGVSQSPRYKVAKRGQDVALRCDPISGHVSLFWYQQALGQGPEFLTYFQNEAQLDKSGLPSDRFFAERPEGSVSTLKIQRTQQEDSAVYLCVSSHKRTQETQYFGPGTRLLVL.